The present entry profiles one TCR beta chain with its context. Per the authors' pipeline: Estimation of nucleated cell counts relied on the amplification of reference gene primers. Sequencing was performed with immunoSEQ multiplex PCR; in TCRdb, only in-frame clones are kept and a portion is missing. V, J and clone size derive from that table, while D and trimming were established from the DNA sequence. The repertoire holds under 250,000 clones, about 86% seen once, with 1.2% to 1.5% in the top ten. The sample belongs to a study of blood T cell repertoires in COVID-19. About the research overall: Acute-phase and convalescent COVID-19 samples originated in the United States, Italy and Spain. PBMCs, B-cell-depleted T cells, or T cells provided the cDNA or gDNA that made up the material.

Germline CDR1 is MDHEN and CDR2 is SYDVKM. The ends were cut back, 5 bases at V and 2 bases at J, with 12 bases in the middle. This CDR3 has 14 residues. Sequenced material: peripheral blood. The TCR comes from an older man with acute or convalescent COVID-19. This rearrangement joins TRBV28 to TRBJ2-5; D possibly corresponds to TRBD1 (5 bases). The CDR3 loop is CASSLRQTQETQYF. CDR3 bases: TGTGCCAGCAGTCTCCGACAGACGCAAGAGACCCAGTACTTC.